This T cell receptor (beta chain) derives from a study of T cells in Graves' hyperthyroidism and ophthalmopathy. This clonotype was observed a handful of times. Trimming left V 5 bases short and J 1 base short, with 8 bases between. The CDR3 consists of 12 residues. Germline CDR1 is DFQATT and CDR2 is SNEGSKA (reference sequence). Using RNA transcripts as the source, TCR beta CDR3 regions were amplified. First-round RT-PCR targeting the TCR CDR3 was performed with the HTBI primer set. TCRdb ran MiXCR on the multiplex PCR reads and lists one entry per CDR3 protein. The table records roughly 420,000 distinct CDR3 sequences, around 16% of them present only once.

The source material was blood. This chain connects TRBV20-1 to TRBJ1-1; D unclear. This TCR derives from a woman aged 18-29 years with Graves' hyperthyroidism. In nucleotides, the CDR3 is TGCAGTGCTCTAGCGGAGAACACTGAAGCTTTCTTT. Encoded protein: CSALAENTEAFF.